This entry describes one T cell receptor beta chain. Its cognate antigen is unknown. Germline-derived CDR1 and CDR2 are SGHRS and YFSETQ. The ends were cut back, 4 bases at V and 4 bases at J, with 11 bases in the middle. This CDR3 is built from 13 residues. This entry belongs to a study of post-analysis software for immune sequencing data. Study overall: The cohort encompassed relapsing-remitting, secondary progressive and progressive-relapsing multiple sclerosis disease courses.

Study-wide results and caveats: Samples sharing a preparation batch grouped tightly together when assessed by F measure. TRBV5-6, TRBV5-1 and TRBV20-1 were among a few TRBV segments more frequent in patients than controls. Comparison with controls showed significantly lower normalized Chao1 diversity in multiple sclerosis patients.

Prepared TCR beta cDNA libraries contained unique molecular identifiers. Hundreds of thousands of cDNA molecules came from about 1 to 10 million T cells. TCRdb passed the PCR reads through MiXCR, listing each CDR3 protein once. The sample holds about 400,000 distinct CDR3 sequences, around 37% seen once. The sequencing sample was made of blood. The TCR comes from a girl aged 10-17 years with multiple sclerosis. V is TRBV5-1 and J is TRBJ1-1; D is unresolved. The CDR3 DNA is TGCGCCAGCAGCACAGACACCGTCACTGAAGCTTTCTTT. Amino acid sequence: CASSTDTVTEAFF.